This T cell receptor beta chain was sequenced for a study of regulatory and conventional T cells in RAG deficiency. Genomic DNA came from blood conventional CD4+ T cells gated CD25-low CD127-high. In this sample, this clone turned up a few times. Its matching antigen is unknown. Broader study findings: Shorter CDR3s in all patient subsets; >85% Treg-Tconv overlap in Omenn. RAG-deficient patients showed markedly lower Shannon entropy and higher Simpson indices than control T-cell subsets.

The CDR3 covers 14 residues. V lost 0 bases to trimming and J lost 7 bases, with 10 bases between them. Germline values: CDR1 WSHSY, CDR2 SAAADI. The data were produced by immunoSEQ multiplex PCR, yet TCRdb's version contains in-frame clones alone and is incomplete. The top ten clones hold about 3.4% of a sample with under 45,000 clones, 76% of them seen once. Separately, the same data were catalogued under a study of regulatory T cells. Turning to that study: The PCR used 52 TRBV and 13 TRBJ primers. In patients, unique TRB V-J pairs were restricted and V/J usage skewed, especially in Tregs.

The chain recombines TRBV10-2 with TRBJ1-5, with D hard to call. The clonotype was recovered from a human donor in good health. Sequenced input: CD4+ effector T cells sorted from blood. The CDR3 protein is CASSESNFGQPQHF. The CDR3 DNA is TGCGCCAGCAGTGAGTCGAATTTTGGACAGCCCCAGCATTTT.